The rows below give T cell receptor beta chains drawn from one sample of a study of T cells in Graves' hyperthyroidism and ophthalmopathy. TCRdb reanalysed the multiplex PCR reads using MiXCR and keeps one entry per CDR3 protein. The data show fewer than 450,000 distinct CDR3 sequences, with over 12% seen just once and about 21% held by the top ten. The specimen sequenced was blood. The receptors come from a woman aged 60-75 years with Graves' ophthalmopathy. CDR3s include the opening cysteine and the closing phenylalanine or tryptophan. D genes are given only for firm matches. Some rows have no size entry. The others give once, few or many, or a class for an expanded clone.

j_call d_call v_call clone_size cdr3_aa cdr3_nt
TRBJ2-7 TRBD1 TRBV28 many CASSLYGTGVLGGTYEQYF TGTGCCAGCAGTTTATACGGGACAGGGGTCCTTGGGGGCACCTACGAGCAGTACTTC
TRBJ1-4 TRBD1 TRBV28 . CASSHTQGAGNEKLFF TGTGCCAGCAGCCACACCCAGGGGGCCGGTAATGAAAAACTGTTTTTT
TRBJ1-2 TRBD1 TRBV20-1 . CSARDAGRQGKGYTF TGCAGTGCTAGAGATGCGGGGAGACAGGGTAAAGGCTACACCTTC
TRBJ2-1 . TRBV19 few CASSIPGFDNEQFF TGTGCCAGTAGTATCCCGGGATTCGACAATGAGCAGTTCTTC
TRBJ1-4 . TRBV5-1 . CASSPDNDKLFF TGCGCCAGCAGCCCAGACAATGACAAACTGTTTTTT
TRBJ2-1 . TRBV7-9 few CASSSLSGTDYNEQFF TGTGCCAGCAGCTCTCTTAGCGGGACAGACTACAATGAGCAGTTCTTC
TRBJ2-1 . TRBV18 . CASSPLIGSYNEQFF TGTGCCAGCTCACCACTGATAGGCTCCTACAATGAGCAGTTCTTC
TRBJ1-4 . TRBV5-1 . CASSFNRLGDEKLFF TGCGCCAGCTCCTTTAATCGGTTGGGGGATGAAAAACTGTTTTTT
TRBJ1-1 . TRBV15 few CATSDGYGSTEAFF TGTGCCACCAGCGACGGGTACGGGAGCACTGAAGCTTTCTTT
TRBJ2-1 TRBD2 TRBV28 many CASSGTSGIYNEQFF TGTGCCAGCAGTGGTACTAGCGGGATCTACAATGAGCAGTTCTTC
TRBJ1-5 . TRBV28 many CASSRDTSNQPQHF TGTGCCAGCAGCCGGGACACTAGCAATCAGCCCCAGCATTTT
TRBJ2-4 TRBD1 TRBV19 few CASRTGGVNIQYF TGTGCCAGTAGAACAGGGGGCGTTAACATTCAGTACTTC
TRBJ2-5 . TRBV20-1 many CSAARDSQETQYF TGCAGTGCAGCCCGGGACTCCCAAGAGACCCAGTACTTC
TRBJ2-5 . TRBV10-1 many CASSESMTGQETQYF TGCGCCAGCAGTGAGTCGATGACAGGCCAAGAGACCCAGTACTTC
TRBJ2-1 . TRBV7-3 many CASSLEAFRSEQFF TGTGCCAGCAGCCTAGAGGCGTTCCGTAGTGAGCAGTTCTTC
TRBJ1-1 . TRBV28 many CASSGGIAQSTEAFF TGTGCCAGCAGCGGAGGGATTGCGCAAAGTACTGAAGCTTTCTTT
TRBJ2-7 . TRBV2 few CASSESVRQYF TGTGCCAGCAGTGAAAGTGTTCGGCAGTACTTC
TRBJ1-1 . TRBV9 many CASSVTPGADTEAFF TGTGCCAGCAGCGTAACACCGGGGGCGGACACTGAAGCTTTCTTT
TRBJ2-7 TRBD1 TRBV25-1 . CADLLKQGQAYEQYF TGTGCGGACCTGCTAAAACAGGGGCAGGCGTACGAGCAGTACTTC
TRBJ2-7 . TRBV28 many CASSPWNGDEQYF TGTGCCAGTAGCCCCTGGAATGGAGACGAGCAGTACTTC
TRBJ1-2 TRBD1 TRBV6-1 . CASSYGTGTGTYGYTF TGTGCCAGCAGTTATGGAACCGGGACAGGGACTTATGGCTACACCTTC
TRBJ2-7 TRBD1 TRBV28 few CASSWGQGGEQYF TGTGCCAGCAGTTGGGGACAGGGCGGGGAGCAGTACTTC
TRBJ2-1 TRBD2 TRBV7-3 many CASSLTRRGGGNEQFF TGTGCCAGCAGCTTAACTCGGCGGGGGGGGGGAAATGAGCAGTTCTTC
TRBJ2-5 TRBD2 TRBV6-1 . CASSEGLAGGPGETQYF TGTGCCAGCAGTGAAGGCCTAGCGGGAGGGCCCGGTGAGACCCAGTACTTC
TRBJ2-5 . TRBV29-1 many CSVEVWRETQYF TGCAGCGTTGAAGTCTGGCGGGAGACCCAGTACTTC
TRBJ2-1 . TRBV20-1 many CSAETAETYNEQFF TGCAGTGCGGAGACTGCTGAGACTTACAATGAGCAGTTCTTC